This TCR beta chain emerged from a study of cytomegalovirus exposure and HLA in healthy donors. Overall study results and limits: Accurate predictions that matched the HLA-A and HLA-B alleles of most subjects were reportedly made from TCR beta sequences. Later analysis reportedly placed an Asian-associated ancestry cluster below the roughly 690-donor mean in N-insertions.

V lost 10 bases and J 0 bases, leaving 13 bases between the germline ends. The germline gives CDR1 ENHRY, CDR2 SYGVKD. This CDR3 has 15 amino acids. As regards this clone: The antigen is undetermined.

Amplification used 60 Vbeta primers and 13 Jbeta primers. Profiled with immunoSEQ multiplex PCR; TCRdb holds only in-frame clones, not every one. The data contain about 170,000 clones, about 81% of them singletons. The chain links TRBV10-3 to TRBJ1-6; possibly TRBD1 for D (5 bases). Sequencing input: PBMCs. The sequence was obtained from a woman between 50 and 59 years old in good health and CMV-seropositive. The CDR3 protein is CATWQGDSYNSPLHF. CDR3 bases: TGTGCCACATGGCAGGGTGACTCCTATAATTCACCCCTCCACTTT.